This TCR beta chain was obtained from a study of identical twins (dated by TCRdb to the mid-2010s). Concerning the study at large: To test whether fetal clonotypes persist, this study deep-sequenced TCR alpha and beta repertoires from monozygotic twins, from unrelated adults of various ages, and from cord blood. To rule out contamination, replicate twin experiments were performed at different times with different library preparation protocols. Study-wide conclusions, independent of this receptor: Zero-insertion analyses could be partly confounded by invariant T cells such as MAIT and iNKT, although diverse VJ usage argued against such confounding for most clonotypes. Conclusions relied on cross-sectional statistical analysis, since the same donors could not be followed over many years. Fewer insertions were carried by abundant cord blood beta clonotypes; a weaker similar trend was observed in young adult naive repertoires, while no such trend was observed in memory repertoires. Out-of-frame TCR alpha sharing in monozygotic twins was systematically underestimated by recombination models, whereas sharing between unrelated individuals was in agreement with the recombination models. A weaker excess of twin sharing was found in beta out-of-frame sequences because the signal-to-noise ratio was lowered by fewer shared sequences. Compared with coincidental sharing between unrelated individuals, out-of-frame TCR alpha sequences shared between twins showed an excess of sequences with low generation probability.

On this clonotype: The specificity of this receptor is unknown. No base-level quality is on record; no much larger clone is a single base apart.

The germline V gene encodes CDR1 SGHVS and CDR2 FQNEAQ. V loses 5 bases at its end and J loses 7 bases; junction bases beyond the gene matches: 14. The CDR3 goes from the cysteine to the phenylalanine over 18 residues. Solely the CDR3 DNA is kept, with 54 bases framed from the first base. The protocol used for the library was 5' RACE. TCRdb shows the sequencer as Illumina HiSeq 2000. A universal primer binding site was introduced by template switching, and a unique molecular identifier was present in the final cDNA, enabling accurate counting of TCR cDNA molecules. First-strand cDNA for TCR alpha and beta chains was synthesized from specific primers in the conserved constant-segment region. To control for contamination, every cDNA library carried two barcodes: a SMART-Mk sample barcode plus Illumina barcodes. TruSeq adapter sequences, together with Illumina sample barcodes, were added in two successive PCR steps. The Illumina HiSeq platform was used with custom primers to sequence TCR alpha and beta cDNA libraries. In the original analysis: Unique molecular identifiers were extracted from raw reads with MiGEC, and CDR3 positions were determined with MiXCR. Recombination models were inferred per individual with the repgenHMM and IGoR tools using an EM algorithm. The tcR package in R was used for shared clonotype analysis, with sharing normalized by the product of cloneset sizes. To study raw recombination without the effects of thymic and clonal selection, out-of-frame nonproductive sequences were analyzed. In TCRdb, the public reads were trimmed at Q25 with fastp and aligned with MiXCR, with productive beta chains retained. Each entry merges the rows of one CDR3 protein and shows their most common DNA and genes. V and J calls and clone size were set by TCRdb, not the authors. In all, the sample holds about 530,000 distinct CDR3 sequences, and more than 20% of those were seen once. Clones ranked in the top ten supply 0.45% to 0.5% of the sample.

Only healthy Caucasian donors were included. The twin cohort comprised three pairs of female monozygotic twins, all aged roughly 18 to 30 years. CD4+ and CD8+ T cell populations were isolated with positive isolation kits from Invitrogen. A further study also used this sample, focusing on yellow fever vaccine responses in identical twins. The second paper states: The authors reported that the T cell response to vaccination in identical twins appeared partly convergent and partly personalized. The study precisely tracked vaccine-responding T cell clones in identical twins.

The sequence is built from TRBV7-8 and TRBJ2-1; TRBD2 matches 13 bases in the middle. The TCR originated in a woman between 18 and 29 years old in good health. Sequencing used CD4+ T cells sorted from blood. The CDR3 protein is CASSPRTSGSKAGNEQFF. In nucleotides, the sequence is TGTGCCAGCAGCCCTAGGACTAGCGGGAGTAAAGCCGGGAATGAGCAGTTCTTC. With the portions outside the CDR3 filled from the reference TRBV7-8 and TRBJ2-1 genes, the complete variable region becomes GAGVSQSPRYKVAKRGQDVALRCDPISGHVSLFWYQQALGQGPEFLTYFQNEAQLDKSGLPSDRFFAERPEGSVSTLKIQRTQQEDSAVYLCASSPRTSGSKAGNEQFFGPGTRLTVL.